The 8 T cell receptor beta chains reported below all come from one sample, sequenced in a study of OX40 agonist ivuxolimab in advanced cancers. Library method: the immunoSEQ multiplex PCR assay. In TCRdb, the immuneACCESS table is reduced to in-frame sequences with V and J assigned. These tables do not hold every clone; where another copy was compared, an unresolved V gene accounts for under half, and the others remain unexplained. This sample has tens of thousands of clones in its table, and around four fifths of those were observed once. The ten top clones hold roughly 11% of the sample. The sequencing here drew on CD4+ or CD8+ T cells sorted from blood, taken in a trial of the OX40 agonist ivuxolimab. These receptors were obtained from an adult with an advanced solid tumor such as melanoma, head and neck, liver or kidney cancer.

The V and J genes are TRBV6-1 and TRBJ2-7; D may be TRBD1 (5 bases). There are 12 residues in the CDR3. Trimming took 4 bases from V and 9 from J, leaving 13 bases between them. CDR1 and CDR2 (germline): MNHNS, SASEGT. In nucleotides, the CDR3 is TGTGCCAGCAGTGTTTCAGGGCAATGGCAGTACTTC. Protein sequence: CASSVSGQWQYF.

The rearrangement uses TRBV6-1 and TRBJ1-6; D gene unclear. Trimming removed 5 bases at V and 10 bases at J, with 3 bases between. This CDR3 has 10 residues. Germline V lookup: CDR1 MNHNS, CDR2 SASEGT. The CDR3 nucleotides read TGTGCCAGCAGTTCCTCACCCCTCCACTTT. Its protein product is CASSSSPLHF.

J is TRBJ1-1 and V is TRBV7-8; tentative D call: TRBD1 (5 bases). Trimming took off 2 bases at V and 5 bases at J, with 15 bases between the two ends. The CDR3 consists of 15 residues. CDR1 is SGHVS and CDR2 is FQNEAQ in the germline V gene. CDR3 sequence reads: CASSLNTGLGTEAFF. The CDR3, as DNA: TGTGCCAGCAGCTTAAACACGGGGCTAGGTACTGAAGCTTTCTTT.

In DNA, the CDR3 is TGTGCCAGCAGTTACGGCGTTTTGGGCACTGAAGCTTTCTTT. Protein product: CASSYGVLGTEAFF. The rearrangement uses TRBV6-5 and TRBJ1-1; D unclear. Germline CDR1 MNHEY, CDR2 SVGAGI. V was trimmed by 2 bases and J by 4 bases, leaving 11 bases between them. The CDR3 totals 14 residues.

This clone has only one observation. The chain carries TRBV5-6 and TRBJ1-5; tentative D call: TRBD1 (5 bases). Germline V gives CDR1 SGHDT, CDR2 YYEEEE. The CDR3 sequence is 13 residues long. Trimming stripped 4 bases from V and 8 bases from J, with 13 bases between. CDR3 sequence (DNA): TGTGCCAGCAGCCCCGGGGGTTTGGAGCCCCAGCATTTT. It encodes CASSPGGLEPQHF.

In its sample, this clone was seen a few times. The chain is built from TRBV19 and TRBJ2-7; possible D gene TRBD1, 5 bases. CDR1 LNHDA and CDR2 SQIVND come from the germline V gene (reference sequence). CDR3 size: 13 residues. Trimming stripped 6 bases from V and 5 bases from J, with 14 bases between. Here the CDR3 reads CASSLTQVDEQYF. The DNA for the CDR3 is TGTGCCAGTAGCCTGACACAGGTCGACGAGCAGTACTTC. Variable domain in full (rest from reference TRBV19 and TRBJ2-7): DGGITQSPKYLFRKEGQNVTLSCEQNLNHDAMYWYRQDPGQGLRLIYYSQIVNDFQKGDIAEGYSVSREKKESFPLTVTSAQKNPTAFYLCASSLTQVDEQYFGPGTRLTVT.

This chain uses TRBV5-4 with TRBJ2-5; the D is unclear. This CDR3 has 14 residues. Germline loops: CDR1 SGHNT, CDR2 YYREEE (reference sequence). V lost 3 bases and J 4 bases, leaving 13 bases between the germline ends. The CDR3 DNA reads as TGTGCCAGCAGCTCCACGCCAATCGGAGAGACCCAGTACTTC. Translation gives CASSSTPIGETQYF.

CDR3 sequence reads: CASSGGVSDLPAFF. The DNA for the CDR3 is TGTGCCAGCAGTGGGGGAGTATCGGACCTTCCAGCTTTCTTT. The V call is TRBV25-1, the J call TRBJ1-1; D is undetermined. From germline, CDR1 is MGHDK and CDR2 SYGVNS. This CDR3 has 14 residues. V was cut by 4 bases and J by 10 bases, with 19 bases left in between.